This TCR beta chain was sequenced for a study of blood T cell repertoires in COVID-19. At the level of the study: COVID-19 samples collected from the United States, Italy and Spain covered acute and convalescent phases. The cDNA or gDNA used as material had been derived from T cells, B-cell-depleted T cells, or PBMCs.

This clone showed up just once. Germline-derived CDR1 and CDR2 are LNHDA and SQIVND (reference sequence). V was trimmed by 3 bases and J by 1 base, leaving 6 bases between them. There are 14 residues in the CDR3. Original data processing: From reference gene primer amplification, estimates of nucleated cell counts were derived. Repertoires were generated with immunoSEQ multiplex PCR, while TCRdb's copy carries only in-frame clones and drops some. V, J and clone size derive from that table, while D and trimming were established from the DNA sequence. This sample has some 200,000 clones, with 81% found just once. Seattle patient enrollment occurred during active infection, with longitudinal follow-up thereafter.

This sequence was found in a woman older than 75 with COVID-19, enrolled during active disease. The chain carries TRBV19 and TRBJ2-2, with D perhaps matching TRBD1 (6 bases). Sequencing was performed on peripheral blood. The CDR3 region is CASSMTGNTGELFF. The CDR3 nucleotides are TGTGCCAGTAGTATGACAGGGAACACCGGGGAGCTGTTTTTT. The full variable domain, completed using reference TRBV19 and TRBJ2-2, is DGGITQSPKYLFRKEGQNVTLSCEQNLNHDAMYWYRQDPGQGLRLIYYSQIVNDFQKGDIAEGYSVSREKKESFPLTVTSAQKNPTAFYLCASSMTGNTGELFFGEGSRLTVL.